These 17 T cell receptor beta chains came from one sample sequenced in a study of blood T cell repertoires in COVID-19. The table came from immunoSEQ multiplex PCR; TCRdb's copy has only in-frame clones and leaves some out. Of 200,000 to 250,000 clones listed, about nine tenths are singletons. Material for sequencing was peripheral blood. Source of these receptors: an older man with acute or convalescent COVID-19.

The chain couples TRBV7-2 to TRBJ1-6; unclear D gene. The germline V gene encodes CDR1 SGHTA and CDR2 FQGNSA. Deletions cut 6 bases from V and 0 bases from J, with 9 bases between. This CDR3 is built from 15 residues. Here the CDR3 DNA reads TGTGCCAGCAGTCGACGGAGCTCCTATAATTCACCCCTCCACTTT. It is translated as CASSRRSSYNSPLHF.

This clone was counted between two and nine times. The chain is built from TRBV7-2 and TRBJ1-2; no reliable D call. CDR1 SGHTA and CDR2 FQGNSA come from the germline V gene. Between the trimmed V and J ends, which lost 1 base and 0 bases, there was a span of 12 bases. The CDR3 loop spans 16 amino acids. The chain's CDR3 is CASSLGGLLANYGYTF. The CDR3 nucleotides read TGTGCCAGCAGCTTAGGAGGACTGCTAGCTAACTATGGCTACACCTTC.

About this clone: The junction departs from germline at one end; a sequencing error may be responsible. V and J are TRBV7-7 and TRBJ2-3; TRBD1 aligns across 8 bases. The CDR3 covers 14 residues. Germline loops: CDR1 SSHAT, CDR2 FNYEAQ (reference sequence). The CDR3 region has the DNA TGTGCTAGCAGCTTAGGACAGGGTGGAGATACGCAGTATTTT. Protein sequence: CASSLGQGGDTQYF.

The CDR3 reads CASSRGLGTDTQYF. The CDR3, as DNA: TGCGCCAGCAGCCGCGGACTAGGGACAGATACGCAGTATTTT. The chain couples TRBV4-3 to TRBJ2-3; 7 bases line up with TRBD2. This CDR3 is built from 14 residues. V trimming: 4 bases; J trimming: 3 bases; junction bases outside the gene matches: 4. Germline CDR1 LGHNA, CDR2 YSLEER.

The CDR3 region is CASNPKGTESSYEQYV. The CDR3 nucleotides read TGTGCCAGCAACCCTAAGGGGACAGAGAGCTCCTACGAGCAGTACGTC. The chain joins TRBV21-1 to TRBJ2-7; no check of the table's D call, TRBD1, against the DNA was made. TRBV21-1 is an annotated pseudogene. The CDR3 loop spans 16 amino acids.

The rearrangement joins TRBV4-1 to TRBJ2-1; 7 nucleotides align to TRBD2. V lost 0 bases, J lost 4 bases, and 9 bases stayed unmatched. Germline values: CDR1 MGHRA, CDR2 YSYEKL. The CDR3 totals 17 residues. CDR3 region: CASSQEGSSGPYNEQFF. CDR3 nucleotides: TGCGCCAGCAGCCAAGAGGGGTCTAGCGGCCCATACAATGAGCAGTTCTTC.

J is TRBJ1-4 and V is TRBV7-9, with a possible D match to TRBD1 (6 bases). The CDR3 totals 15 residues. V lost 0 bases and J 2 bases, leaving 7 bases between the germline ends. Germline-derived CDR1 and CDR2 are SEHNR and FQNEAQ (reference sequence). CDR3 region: CASSLAQGTNEKLFF. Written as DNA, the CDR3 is TGTGCCAGCAGCTTAGCGCAGGGGACTAATGAAAAACTGTTTTTT.

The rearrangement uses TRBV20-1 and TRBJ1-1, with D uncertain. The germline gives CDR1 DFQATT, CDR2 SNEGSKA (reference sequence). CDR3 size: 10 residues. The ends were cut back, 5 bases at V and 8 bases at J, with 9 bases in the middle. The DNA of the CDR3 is TGCAGTGCTCACTCGAGGGAAGCTTTCTTT. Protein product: CSAHSREAFF.

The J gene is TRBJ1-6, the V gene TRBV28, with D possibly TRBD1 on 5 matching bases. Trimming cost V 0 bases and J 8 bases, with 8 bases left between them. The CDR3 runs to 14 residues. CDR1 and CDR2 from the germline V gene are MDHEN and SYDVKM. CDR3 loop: CASSLWGGDSPLHF. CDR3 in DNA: TGTGCCAGCAGTTTATGGGGGGGGGATTCACCCCTCCACTTT.

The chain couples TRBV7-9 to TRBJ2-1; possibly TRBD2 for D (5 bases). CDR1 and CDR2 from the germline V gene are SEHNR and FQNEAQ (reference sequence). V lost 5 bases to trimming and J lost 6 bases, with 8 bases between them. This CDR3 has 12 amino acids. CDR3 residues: CASSPLGNEQFF. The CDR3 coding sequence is TGTGCCAGCAGCCCACTAGGCAATGAGCAGTTCTTC.

This CDR3 reads CASSLFAGTNYEQYV. The CDR3 DNA sequence: TGTGCCAGCAGCTTGTTCGCCGGGACAAACTACGAGCAGTACGTC. J is TRBJ2-7 and V is TRBV5-5, with D possibly matching TRBD1 (6 bases). With 1 base removed from V and 3 bases from J, the gap between germline ends came to 14 bases. The CDR3 is 15 amino acids. CDR1 is SGHKS and CDR2 is YYEKEE in the germline V gene (reference sequence).

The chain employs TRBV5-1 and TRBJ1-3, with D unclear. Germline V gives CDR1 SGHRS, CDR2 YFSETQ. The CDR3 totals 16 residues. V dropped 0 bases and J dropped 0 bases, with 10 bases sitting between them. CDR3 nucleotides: TGCGCCAGCAGCTTGGTTGGCTTATCCTCTGGAAACACCATATATTTT. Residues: CASSLVGLSSGNTIYF.

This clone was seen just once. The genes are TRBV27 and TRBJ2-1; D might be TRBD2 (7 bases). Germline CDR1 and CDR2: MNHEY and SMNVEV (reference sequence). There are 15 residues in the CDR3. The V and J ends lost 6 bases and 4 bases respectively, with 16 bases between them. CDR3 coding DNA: TGTGCCAGCAGGGGGGCGGGAGCGATGTACAATGAGCAGTTCTTC. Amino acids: CASRGAGAMYNEQFF.

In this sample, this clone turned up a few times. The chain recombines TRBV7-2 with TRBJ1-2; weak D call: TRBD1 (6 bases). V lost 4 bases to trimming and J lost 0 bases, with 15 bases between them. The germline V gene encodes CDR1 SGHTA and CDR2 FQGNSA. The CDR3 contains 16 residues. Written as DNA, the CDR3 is TGTGCCAGCAGCTCGGGGCTATGGACAGCTAACTATGGCTACACCTTC. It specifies CASSSGLWTANYGYTF.

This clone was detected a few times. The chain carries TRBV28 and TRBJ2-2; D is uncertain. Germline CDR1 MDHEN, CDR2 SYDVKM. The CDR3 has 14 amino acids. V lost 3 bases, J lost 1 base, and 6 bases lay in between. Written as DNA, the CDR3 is TGTGCCAGCAGTTTTTTACAGAACACCGGGGAGCTGTTTTTT. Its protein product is CASSFLQNTGELFF.

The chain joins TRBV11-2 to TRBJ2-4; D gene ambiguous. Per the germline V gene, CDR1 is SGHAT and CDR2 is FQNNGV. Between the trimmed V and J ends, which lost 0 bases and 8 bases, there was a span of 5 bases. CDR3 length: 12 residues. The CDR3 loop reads CASSLELHIQYF. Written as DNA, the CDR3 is TGTGCCAGCAGCTTAGAACTCCACATTCAGTACTTC.

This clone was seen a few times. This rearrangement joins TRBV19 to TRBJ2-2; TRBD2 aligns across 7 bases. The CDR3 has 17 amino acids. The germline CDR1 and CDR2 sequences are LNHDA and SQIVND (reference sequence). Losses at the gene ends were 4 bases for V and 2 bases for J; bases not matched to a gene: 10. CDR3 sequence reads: CASSTLSGTTNTGELFF. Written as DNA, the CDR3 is TGTGCCAGTAGTACTCTATCCGGGACTACTAACACCGGGGAGCTGTTTTTT.